This T cell receptor beta chain was captured by sequencing in a study of shared clonotypes between healthy human individuals. Germline CDR1 and CDR2: LNHDA and SQIVND (reference sequence). V lost 3 bases and J 6 bases, leaving 11 bases between the germline ends. The CDR3 consists of 13 residues. In the naive CD8 group, cells lacked CD45RO and were positively selected for CCR7, so terminally differentiated effector memory CD45RA+ cells were left out. Of note for this clone: The antigen is undetermined.

Running of the assay took place at deep level. Here immunoSEQ multiplex PCR was the method, and the copy in TCRdb shows in-frame clones only, minus some. The table records just over 2,000,000 clones, about 95% of them present only once. Overall study results and limits: Between a handful of donors, naive CD4 clonotypes were shared at a level of around 5.2%.

The sequence was collected from a man younger than 35 in good health. The J gene is TRBJ1-1, the V gene TRBV19; D remains unclear. What was sequenced was naive CD8+ T cells sorted from blood. The chain's CDR3 is CASSIPGWSEAFF. The DNA of the CDR3 is TGTGCCAGTAGTATCCCCGGGTGGTCTGAAGCTTTCTTT.